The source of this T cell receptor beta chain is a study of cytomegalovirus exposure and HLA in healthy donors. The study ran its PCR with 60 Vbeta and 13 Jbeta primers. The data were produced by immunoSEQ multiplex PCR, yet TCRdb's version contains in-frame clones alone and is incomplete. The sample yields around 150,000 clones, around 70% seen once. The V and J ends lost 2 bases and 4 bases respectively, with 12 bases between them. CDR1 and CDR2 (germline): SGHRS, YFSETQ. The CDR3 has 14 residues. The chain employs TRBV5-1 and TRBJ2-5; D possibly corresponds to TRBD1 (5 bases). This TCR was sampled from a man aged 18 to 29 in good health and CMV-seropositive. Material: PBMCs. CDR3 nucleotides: TGCGCCAGCAGCTTCCGCCAGGGATTAGAGACCCAGTACTTC. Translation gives CASSFRQGLETQYF.